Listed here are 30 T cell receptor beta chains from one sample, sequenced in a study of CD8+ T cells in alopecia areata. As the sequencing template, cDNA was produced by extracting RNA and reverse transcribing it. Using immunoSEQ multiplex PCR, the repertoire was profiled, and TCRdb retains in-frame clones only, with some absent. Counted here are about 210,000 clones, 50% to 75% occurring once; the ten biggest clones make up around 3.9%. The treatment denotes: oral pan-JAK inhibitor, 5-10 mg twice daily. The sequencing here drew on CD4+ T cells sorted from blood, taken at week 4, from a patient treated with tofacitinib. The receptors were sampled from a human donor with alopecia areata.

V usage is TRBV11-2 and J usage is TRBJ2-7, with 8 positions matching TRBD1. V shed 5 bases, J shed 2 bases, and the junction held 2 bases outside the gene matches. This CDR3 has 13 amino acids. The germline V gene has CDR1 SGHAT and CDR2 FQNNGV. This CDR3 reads CASSTDRAYEQYF. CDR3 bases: TGTGCCAGCAGCACGGACAGGGCCTACGAGCAGTACTTC.

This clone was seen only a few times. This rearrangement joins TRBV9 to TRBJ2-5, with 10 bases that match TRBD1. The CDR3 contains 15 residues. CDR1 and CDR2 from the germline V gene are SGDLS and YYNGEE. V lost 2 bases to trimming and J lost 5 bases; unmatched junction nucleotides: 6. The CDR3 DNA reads TGTGCCAGCAGCGTTGGGACAGGGGTGAGGGAGACCCAGTACTTC. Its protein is CASSVGTGVRETQYF.

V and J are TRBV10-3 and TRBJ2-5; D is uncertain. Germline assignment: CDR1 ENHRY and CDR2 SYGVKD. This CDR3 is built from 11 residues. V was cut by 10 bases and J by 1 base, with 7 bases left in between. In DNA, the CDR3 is TGTGCCACCAGAACCCAAGAGACCCAGTACTTC. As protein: CATRTQETQYF.

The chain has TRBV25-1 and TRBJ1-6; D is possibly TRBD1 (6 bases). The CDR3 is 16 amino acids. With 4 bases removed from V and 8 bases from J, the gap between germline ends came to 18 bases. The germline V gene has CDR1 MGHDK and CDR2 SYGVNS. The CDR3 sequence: CASSVNSGTTDSPLHF. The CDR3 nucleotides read TGTGCCAGCAGTGTAAACTCCGGGACAACGGATTCACCCCTCCACTTT.

The CDR3 reads CAWGLVSTDTQYF. CDR3 in DNA: TGTGCCTGGGGACTAGTAAGCACAGATACGCAGTATTTT. This chain uses TRBV30 with TRBJ2-3, with 7 bases aligning to TRBD2. Germline values: CDR1 GTSNPN, CDR2 SVGIG (reference sequence). V lost 5 bases and J lost 0; bases outside the gene matches: 2. This CDR3 is 13 amino acids long. The full variable domain, completed using reference TRBV30 and TRBJ2-3, is SQTIHQWPATLVQPVGSPLSLECTVEGTSNPNLYWYRQAAGRGLQLLFYSVGIGQISSEVPQNLSASRPQDRQFILSSKKLLLSDSGFYLCAWGLVSTDTQYFGPGTRLTVL.

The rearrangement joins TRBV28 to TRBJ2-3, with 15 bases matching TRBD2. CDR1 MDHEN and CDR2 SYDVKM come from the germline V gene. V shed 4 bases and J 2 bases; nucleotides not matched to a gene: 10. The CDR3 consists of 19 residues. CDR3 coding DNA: TGTGCCAGCAGTTCCCTAAACTGGACTAGCGGGGGGGTCACAGATACGCAGTATTTT. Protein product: CASSSLNWTSGGVTDTQYF.

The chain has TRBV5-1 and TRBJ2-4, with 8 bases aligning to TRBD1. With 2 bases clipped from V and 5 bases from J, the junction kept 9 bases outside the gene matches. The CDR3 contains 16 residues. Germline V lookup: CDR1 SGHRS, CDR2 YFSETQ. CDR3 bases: TGCGCCAGCAGCTTACAGGGGGGCCGAATCGAAAACATTCAGTACTTC. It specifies CASSLQGGRIENIQYF.

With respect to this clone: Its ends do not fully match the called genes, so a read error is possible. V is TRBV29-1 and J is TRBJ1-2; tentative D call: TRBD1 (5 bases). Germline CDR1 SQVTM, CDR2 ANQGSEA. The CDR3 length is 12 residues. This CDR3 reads CSVSAGSYDYTF. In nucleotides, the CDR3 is TGCAGCGTTTCGGCAGGGTCATATGACTACACCTTC.

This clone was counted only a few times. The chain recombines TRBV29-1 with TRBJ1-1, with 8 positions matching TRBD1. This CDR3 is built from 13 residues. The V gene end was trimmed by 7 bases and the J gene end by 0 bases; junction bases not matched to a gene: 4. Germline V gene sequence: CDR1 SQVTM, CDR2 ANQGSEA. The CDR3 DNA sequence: TGCAGCGCCTCGACAGGGGTGAACACTGAAGCTTTCTTT. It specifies CSASTGVNTEAFF.

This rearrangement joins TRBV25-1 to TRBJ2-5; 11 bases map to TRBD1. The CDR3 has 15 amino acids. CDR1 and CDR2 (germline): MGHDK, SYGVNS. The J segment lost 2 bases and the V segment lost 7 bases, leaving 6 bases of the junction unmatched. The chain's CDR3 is CASNADRGLQETQYF. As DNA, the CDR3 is TGTGCCAGCAACGCGGACAGGGGGCTTCAAGAGACCCAGTACTTC.

CDR3 residues: CASSLDGFNNSPLHF. The CDR3 DNA follows: TGCGCCAGCAGCTTGGACGGCTTTAATAATTCACCCCTCCACTTT. V gene TRBV5-1 combines with J gene TRBJ1-6; D is uncertain. The CDR3 is made up of 15 amino acids. V shed 0 bases and J shed 5 bases, with 9 bases lying between them. The germline V gene has CDR1 SGHRS and CDR2 YFSETQ.

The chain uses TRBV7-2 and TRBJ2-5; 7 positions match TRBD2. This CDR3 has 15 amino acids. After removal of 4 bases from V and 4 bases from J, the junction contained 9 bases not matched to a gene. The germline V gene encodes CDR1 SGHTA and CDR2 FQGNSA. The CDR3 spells CASSSPAGTPETQYF. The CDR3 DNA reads TGTGCCAGCAGCTCACCAGCGGGGACCCCAGAGACCCAGTACTTC.

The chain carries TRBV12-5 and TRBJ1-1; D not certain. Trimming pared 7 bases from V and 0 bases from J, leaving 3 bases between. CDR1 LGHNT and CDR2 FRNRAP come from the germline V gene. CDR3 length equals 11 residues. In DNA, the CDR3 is TGTGCTAGTGTCCTGAACACTGAAGCTTTCTTT. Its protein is CASVLNTEAFF.

CDR3 DNA sequence: TGTGCCAGCAGTCCACTTTTAGGAGGGGCGAATGGCTACACCTTC. This translates into CASSPLLGGANGYTF. The chain employs TRBV6-5 and TRBJ1-2, with D possibly matching TRBD1 (5 bases). Germline CDR1 reads MNHEY; CDR2 reads SVGAGI. V was shortened by 5 bases and J by 6 bases, with 19 bases between the two germline ends. The CDR3 has 15 residues.

CDR3: CASSQPSAGTGELFF. In DNA, the CDR3 is TGCGCCAGCAGCCAACCCTCAGCCGGCACCGGGGAGCTGTTTTTT. The J gene is TRBJ2-2, the V gene TRBV4-1; D is unclear. This CDR3 contains 15 residues. Trimming took off 2 bases at V and 4 bases at J, with 11 bases between the two ends. Germline values: CDR1 MGHRA, CDR2 YSYEKL.

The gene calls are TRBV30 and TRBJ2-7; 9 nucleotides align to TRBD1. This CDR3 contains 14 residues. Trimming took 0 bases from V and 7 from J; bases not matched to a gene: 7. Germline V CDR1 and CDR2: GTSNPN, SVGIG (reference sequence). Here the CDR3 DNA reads TGTGCCTGGAGTGTACAGGGGGCGCTTAGGGAGCAGTACTTC. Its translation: CAWSVQGALREQYF.

In DNA, the CDR3 is TGTGCCAGCAGCTCGACAGGGGCTCAGCCCCAGCATTTT. It codes for CASSSTGAQPQHF. The V and J genes are TRBV7-9 and TRBJ1-5, with 8 bases that match TRBD1. The V segment lost 4 bases and the J segment 6 bases; nucleotides outside the gene matches: 2. Germline-derived CDR1 and CDR2 are SEHNR and FQNEAQ (reference sequence). The CDR3 totals 13 residues.

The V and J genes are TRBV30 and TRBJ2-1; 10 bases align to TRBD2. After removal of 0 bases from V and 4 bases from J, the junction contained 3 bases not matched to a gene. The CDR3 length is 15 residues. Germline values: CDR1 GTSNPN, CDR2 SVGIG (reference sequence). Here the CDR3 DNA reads TGTGCCTGGAGTGTGACTAGCGGGCGATACAATGAGCAGTTCTTC. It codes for CAWSVTSGRYNEQFF.

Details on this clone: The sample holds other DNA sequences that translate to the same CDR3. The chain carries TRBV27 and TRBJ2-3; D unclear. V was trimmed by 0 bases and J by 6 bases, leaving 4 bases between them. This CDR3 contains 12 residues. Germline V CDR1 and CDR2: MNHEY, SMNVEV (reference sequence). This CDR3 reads CASSLSGDTQYF. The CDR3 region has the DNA TGTGCCAGCAGTTTATCGGGGGATACGCAGTATTTT.

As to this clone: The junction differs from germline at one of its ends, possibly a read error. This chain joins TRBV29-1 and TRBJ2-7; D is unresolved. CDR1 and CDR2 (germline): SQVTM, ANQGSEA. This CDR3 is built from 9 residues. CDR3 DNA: TGCAGCGTTGTGGCTTTGGGGATGTTC. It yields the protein CSVVALGMF.

Here the CDR3 DNA reads TGTGCCAGCAGCTCACGGGGGAGATACGAGCAGTACTTC. Protein sequence: CASSSRGRYEQYF. The V call is TRBV11-3, the J call TRBJ2-7; TRBD2 is a possible D gene (6 bases). CDR3 length: 13 residues. The germline V and J ends were trimmed by 4 bases and 4 bases, with 11 bases remaining between them. The V gene's germline CDR1 is SGHNT and CDR2 YENEEA. The complete variable domain, with remaining parts taken from reference TRBV11-3 and TRBJ2-7, reads EAGVVQSPRYKIIEKKQPVAFWCNPISGHNTLYWYLQNLGQGPELLIRYENEEAVDDSQLPKDRFSAERLKGVDSTLKIQPAELGDSAVYLCASSSRGRYEQYFGPGTRLTVT.

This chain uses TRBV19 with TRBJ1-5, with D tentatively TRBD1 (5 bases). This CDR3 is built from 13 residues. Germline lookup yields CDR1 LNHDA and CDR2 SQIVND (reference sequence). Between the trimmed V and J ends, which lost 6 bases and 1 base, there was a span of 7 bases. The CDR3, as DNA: TGTGCCAGTAGAGGGGCCAGCAATCAGCCCCAGCATTTT. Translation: CASRGASNQPQHF.

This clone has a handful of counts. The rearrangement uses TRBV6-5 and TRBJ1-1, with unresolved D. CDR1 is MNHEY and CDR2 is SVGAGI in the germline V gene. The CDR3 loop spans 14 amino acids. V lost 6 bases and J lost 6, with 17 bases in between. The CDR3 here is CASRSQVPSAEAFF. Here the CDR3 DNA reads TGTGCCAGCAGGTCTCAGGTCCCATCAGCTGAAGCTTTCTTT.

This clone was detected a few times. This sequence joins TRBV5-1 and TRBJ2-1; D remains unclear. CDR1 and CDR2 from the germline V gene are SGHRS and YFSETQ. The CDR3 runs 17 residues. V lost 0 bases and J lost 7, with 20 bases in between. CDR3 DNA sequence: TGCGCCAGCAGCTTGGTCCTTCCGGACCTCCGTGGGAATGAGCAGTTCTTC. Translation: CASSLVLPDLRGNEQFF.

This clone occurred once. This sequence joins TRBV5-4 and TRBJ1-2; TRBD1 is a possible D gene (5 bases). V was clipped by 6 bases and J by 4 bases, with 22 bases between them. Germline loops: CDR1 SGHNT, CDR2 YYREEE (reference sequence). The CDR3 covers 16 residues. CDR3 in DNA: TGTGCCAGCATCCGGGGAGGGGACGAGCTCCTCTATGGCTACACCTTC. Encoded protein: CASIRGGDELLYGYTF.

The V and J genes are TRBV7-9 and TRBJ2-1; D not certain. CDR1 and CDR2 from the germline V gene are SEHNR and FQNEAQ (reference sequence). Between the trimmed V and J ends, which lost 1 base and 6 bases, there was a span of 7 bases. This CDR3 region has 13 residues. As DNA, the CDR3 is TGTGCCAGCAGCTTAGATTTAGGCAATGAGCAGTTCTTC. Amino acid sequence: CASSLDLGNEQFF.

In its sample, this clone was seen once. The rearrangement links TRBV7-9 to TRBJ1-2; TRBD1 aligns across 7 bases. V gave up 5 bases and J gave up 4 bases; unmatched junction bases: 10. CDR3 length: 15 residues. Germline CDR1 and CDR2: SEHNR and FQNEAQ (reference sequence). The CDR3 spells CASSPGQAGGYGYTF. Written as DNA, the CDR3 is TGTGCCAGCAGCCCAGGACAGGCGGGGGGCTATGGCTACACCTTC.

In nucleotides, the CDR3 is TGTGCCAGCAGCTTCGACAGGGTTTCTGGGGCCAACGTCCTGACTTTC. This codes for CASSFDRVSGANVLTF. This chain joins TRBV7-2 and TRBJ2-6, with 7 bases fitting TRBD1. Germline-derived CDR1 and CDR2 are SGHTA and FQGNSA. The CDR3 runs 16 residues. J lost 1 base, V lost 3 bases, and 3 bases had no gene match.

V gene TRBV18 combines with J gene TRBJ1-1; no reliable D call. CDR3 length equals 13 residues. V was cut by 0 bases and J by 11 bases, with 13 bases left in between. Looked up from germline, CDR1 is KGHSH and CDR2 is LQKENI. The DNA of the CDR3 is TGTGCCAGCTCACCACCGTTGGCATTAGGGGCTTTCTTT. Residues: CASSPPLALGAFF.

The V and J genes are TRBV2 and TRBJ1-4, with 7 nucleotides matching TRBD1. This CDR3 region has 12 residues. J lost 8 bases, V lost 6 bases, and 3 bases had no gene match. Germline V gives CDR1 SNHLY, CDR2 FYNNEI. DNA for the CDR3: TGTGCCAGCAGACAGGGGACGGAAAAACTGTTTTTT. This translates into CASRQGTEKLFF.